This T cell receptor (beta chain) is from a study of blood T cell repertoires in COVID-19. Study-level background: Both acute and convalescent COVID-19 samples were obtained from the United States, Italy and Spain. T cells, B-cell-depleted T cells, or PBMCs provided the cDNA or gDNA that served as material.

Per the authors' pipeline: Amplified reference gene primers provided the basis for estimating nucleated cell counts. This table comes from immunoSEQ multiplex PCR, and its TCRdb copy is limited to in-frame clones, with some not included. V and J calls and clone size are as listed in that table; D and trimming were resolved from the DNA. The table includes 250,000 to 350,000 clones, about 86% detected once. CDR1 and CDR2 (germline): MDHEN, SYDVKM. CDR3 length equals 16 residues. V was clipped by 5 bases and J by 0 bases, with 15 bases between them. The sequencing sample was made of peripheral blood. The chain carries TRBV28 and TRBJ2-3; D is perhaps TRBD2 (5 bases). The TCR comes from a woman aged 25 to 39 who had recovered from COVID-19. The CDR3 sequence is CASSPSPRTSTDTQYF. In DNA, the CDR3 is TGTGCCAGCAGTCCCTCCCCTAGGACTAGCACAGATACGCAGTATTTT.